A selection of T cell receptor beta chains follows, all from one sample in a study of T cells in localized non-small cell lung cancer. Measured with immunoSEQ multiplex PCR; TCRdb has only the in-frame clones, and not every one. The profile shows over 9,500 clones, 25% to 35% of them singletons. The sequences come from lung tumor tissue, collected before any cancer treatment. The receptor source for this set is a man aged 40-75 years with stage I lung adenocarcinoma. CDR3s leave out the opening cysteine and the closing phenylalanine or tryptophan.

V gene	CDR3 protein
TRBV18	ASSPKMNTEAF
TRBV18	ASSPGGGYTEAF
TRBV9	ASGQGTTETQY
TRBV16	ASSQKAATGGDGDEQY
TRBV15	ATSRDGAPDGYT
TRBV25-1	ASSDVGPKETQY
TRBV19	ASSLTRNTEAF
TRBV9	ASSPLVGGAHDEQF
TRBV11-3	ASSDLRAGYEQY
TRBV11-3	ASSLSKGQGAYGYT
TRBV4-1	ASSQGGGGISNQPQH
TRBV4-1	ASSQDEPARIPEAF
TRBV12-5	ATYPGGGNYGYT
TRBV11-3	ASSLVRAGTLYT
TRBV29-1	SVAGGVVGQF
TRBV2	ASSPRQGMNQPQH
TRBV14	ASSLRGVGEKLF
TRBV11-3	ASSPLDGSNYGYT
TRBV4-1	ASSQDFGRSYEQY
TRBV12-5	ASGPPQALGYGYT
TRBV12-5	ASGYSPDTQY
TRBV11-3	ASSSGRQGSWLNTIY
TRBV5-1	ASSLNPPHTEAF
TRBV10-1	ASSRGTEAF
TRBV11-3	ASSLREVLSAGEQY
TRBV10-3	AISESGELNTEAF
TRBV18	ASSLGIGGSSYEQY
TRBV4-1	ASSQERGPGLAGIGNEQF
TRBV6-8	ASSYRPLLDRMNTEAF
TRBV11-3	ASRGLGGIANTGELF
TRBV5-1	ASSPRVQENSPLH
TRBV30	AWSVGQGEKLF
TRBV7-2	ASSSRTRDTQY
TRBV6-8	AISGTGQGATDTQY
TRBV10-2	ASSSGPDYGYT
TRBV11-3	ASSLEDIQTGELF
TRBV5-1	ASSFSGTSGYNEQF
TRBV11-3	ASSFLGAGETQY
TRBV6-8	ASSYSSGGSYGYT
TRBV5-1	ASSLGGGSNQPQH
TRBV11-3	ASSFGGMGSPLH
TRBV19	ASSWGPYNEQF
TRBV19	ASSLEGARAYGYT
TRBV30	AWSVGRVSPLH
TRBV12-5	ASGLSKGQPQH
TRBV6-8	ASQNRGWNTEAF
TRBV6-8	AALDESSYEQY
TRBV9	ASSGPGTGKMNTEAF